These 24 T cell receptor beta chains share one sample of origin, sequenced in a study of blood T cell repertoires in COVID-19. Profiling relied on immunoSEQ multiplex PCR, and the TCRdb table lists in-frame clones only, not all of them. The repertoire holds some 260,000 clones, around 90% seen once, with more than 0.55% in the top ten. Material for sequencing was peripheral blood. All receptors come from a human donor in a cohort sampled during active COVID-19.

The V and J genes are TRBV19 and TRBJ2-3; 8 bases match TRBD1. This CDR3 region has 13 residues. V lost 8 bases, J lost 0 bases, and 1 base stayed unmatched. Germline V CDR1 and CDR2: LNHDA, SQIVND (reference sequence). DNA of the CDR3: TGTGCCAGTGCAGGGGGCAGCACAGATACGCAGTATTTT. This translates into CASAGGSTDTQYF.

V usage is TRBV4-2 and J usage is TRBJ2-5; tentative D call: TRBD2 (7 bases). Trimming left V 0 bases short and J 2 bases short, with 16 bases between. This CDR3 is built from 17 residues. CDR1 is LGHNA, CDR2 YNFKEQ, per germline. In nucleotides, the CDR3 is TGTGCCAGCAGCCAAGATTTGAGGGGGGGCCTTCAAGAGACCCAGTACTTC. Translation: CASSQDLRGGLQETQYF.

In this sample, this clone turned up a few times. This chain links TRBV3-1 (or the pseudogene TRBV3-2) with TRBJ1-4, with D uncertain. Germline CDR1 is LGHDT and CDR2 is YNNKEL (reference sequence). V lost 4 bases and J 0 bases, leaving 6 bases between the germline ends. The CDR3 totals 14 residues. CDR3: CASSPRATNEKLFF. In DNA, the CDR3 is TGTGCCAGCAGCCCTCGAGCAACTAATGAAAAACTGTTTTTT.

This sequence joins TRBV21-1 and TRBJ2-5; the listed D gene, TRBD1, was not tested against the DNA. TRBV21-1 is designated a pseudogene. CDR3 length equals 16 residues. The CDR3 bases are TGTGCCAGCAGCAAATTCCCCGGGACAAATAAAGAGACCCAGTACTTC. As protein: CASSKFPGTNKETQYF.

The chain has TRBV7-9 and TRBJ2-7; 8 nucleotides line up with TRBD1. V shed 5 bases and J 0 bases; nucleotides not matched to a gene: 9. CDR1 and CDR2 (germline): SEHNR, FQNEAQ (reference sequence). The CDR3 is 16 residues long. The CDR3: CASSIFRGPDSYEQYF. In DNA, the CDR3 is TGTGCCAGCAGCATCTTCAGGGGGCCCGACTCCTACGAGCAGTACTTC.

The rearrangement uses TRBV18 and TRBJ1-6; TRBD1 aligns across 9 bases. The CDR3 totals 16 residues. CDR1 and CDR2 (germline): KGHSH, LQKENI. V shed 3 bases, J shed 10 bases, and the junction held 10 bases outside the gene matches. The CDR3 here is CASSPRDRVNGSPLHF. The DNA for the CDR3 is TGTGCCAGCTCACCCCGGGACAGGGTCAATGGCTCACCCCTCCACTTT.

The chain joins TRBV7-2 to TRBJ1-1, with 8 bases aligning to TRBD1. The CDR3 totals 14 residues. Germline V gene sequence: CDR1 SGHTA, CDR2 FQGNSA. Unmatched junction bases numbered 7, after V lost 4 bases and J lost 6 bases. The CDR3 region is CASSSGQGVSEAFF. The CDR3 DNA reads TGTGCCAGCAGCTCCGGACAGGGCGTATCTGAAGCTTTCTTT.

V is TRBV11-2 and J is TRBJ2-7; possibly TRBD1 for D (5 bases). The CDR3 contains 14 residues. Germline CDR1 and CDR2: SGHAT and FQNNGV. Trimming removed 0 bases at V and 6 bases at J, with 12 bases between. This CDR3 is CASSLDAGSLEQYF. The CDR3 DNA reads TGTGCCAGCAGCTTAGACGCAGGGTCCCTCGAGCAGTACTTC. The variable domain in full, completed from reference TRBV11-2 and TRBJ2-7, reads EAGVAQSPRYKIIEKRQSVAFWCNPISGHATLYWYQQILGQGPKLLIQFQNNGVVDDSQLPKDRFSAERLKGVDSTLKIQPAKLEDSAVYLCASSLDAGSLEQYFGPGTRLTVT.

The chain is built from TRBV2 and TRBJ1-2, with D unclear. Germline loops: CDR1 SNHLY, CDR2 FYNNEI. Trimming cost V 5 bases and J 11 bases, with 12 bases left between them. This CDR3 has 11 residues. The CDR3 here is CASSYSVLYTF. The CDR3 DNA sequence: TGTGCCAGCAGTTACAGTGTGTTGTACACCTTC. Together with reference TRBV2 and TRBJ1-2, the CDR3 gives the full variable domain: EPEVTQTPSHQVTQMGQEVILRCVPISNHLYFYWYRQILGQKVEFLVSFYNNEISEKSEIFDDQFSVERPDGSNFTLKIRSTKLEDSAMYFCASSYSVLYTFGSGTRLTVV.

The gene calls are TRBV7-2 and TRBJ2-3, with D perhaps matching TRBD2 (6 bases). The CDR3 runs to 16 residues. The V gene's germline CDR1 is SGHTA and CDR2 FQGNSA. V lost 5 bases, J lost 5 bases, and 20 bases lay in between. CDR3 DNA: TGTGCCAGCAGCCACCCCGGGGCGGGGAGAAGAGATACGCAGTATTTT. Its protein is CASSHPGAGRRDTQYF.

This CDR3 is CALKGDRGPVRTFF. In DNA, the CDR3 is TGTGCCTTGAAGGGGGACAGGGGCCCAGTAAGGACTTTCTTT. V is TRBV30 and J is TRBJ1-1; 10 bases fit TRBD1. CDR3 length: 14 amino acids. Germline CDR1 GTSNPN, CDR2 SVGIG (reference sequence). V shed 7 bases, J shed 12 bases, and the junction held 17 bases outside the gene matches.

The chain carries TRBV7-2 and TRBJ1-5; no definite D call. The CDR3 covers 13 residues. With 3 bases removed from V and 4 bases from J, the gap between germline ends came to 7 bases. Germline V gene sequence: CDR1 SGHTA, CDR2 FQGNSA. The DNA of the CDR3 is TGTGCCAGCAGCTTGACGACAAATCAGCCCCAGCATTTT. Its protein product is CASSLTTNQPQHF.

This clone came up a few times. The chain combines TRBV7-7 with TRBJ2-2, with 8 bases aligning to TRBD2. The CDR3 has 15 amino acids. Germline V gene sequence: CDR1 SSHAT, CDR2 FNYEAQ (reference sequence). The CDR3 region is CACSGGATNTGELFF. The CDR3 nucleotides are TGTGCTTGCTCGGGAGGGGCCACGAACACCGGGGAGCTGTTTTTT.

The J gene is TRBJ2-7, the V gene TRBV10-3; D may be TRBD2 (6 bases). The CDR3 length is 14 residues. V was clipped by 4 bases and J by 4 bases, with 14 bases between them. The V gene's germline CDR1 is ENHRY and CDR2 SYGVKD. CDR3 DNA sequence: TGTGCCATCAGTGGCGGAGGGGTGGGATACGAGCAGTACTTC. This gives the protein CAISGGGVGYEQYF.

V is TRBV19 and J is TRBJ2-7, with 11 bases aligning to TRBD2. The length of the CDR3 is 16 residues. CDR1 and CDR2 (germline): LNHDA, SQIVND (reference sequence). Losses at the gene ends were 3 bases for V and 4 bases for J; bases not matched to a gene: 8. The CDR3 sequence is CASSMGLAAIEYEQYF. The CDR3 DNA is TGTGCCAGTAGTATGGGACTAGCGGCAATCGAATACGAGCAGTACTTC.

This chain links TRBV11-2 with TRBJ2-7; D is perhaps TRBD1 (5 bases). The germline V and J ends were trimmed by 7 bases and 2 bases, with 15 bases remaining between them. Germline V gene data show CDR1 as SGHAT and CDR2 as FQNNGV. CDR3 size: 14 residues. The CDR3, as DNA: TGTGCCAGCAACTCAGAGGACACTCCCTACGAGCAGTACTTC. Its translation: CASNSEDTPYEQYF.

The rearrangement links TRBV28 to TRBJ2-7; 7 bases are a match to TRBD1. This CDR3 comprises 12 residues. The V and J ends lost 6 bases and 6 bases, in that order; junction bases with no gene match: 5. Looked up from germline, CDR1 is MDHEN and CDR2 is SYDVKM. In DNA form, the CDR3 reads TGTGCCAGCAGCACGGGACAGCGCGAGCAGTACTTC. Residues: CASSTGQREQYF.

The chain employs TRBV10-3 and TRBJ2-5, with TRBD2 matching 9 bases. The CDR3 is 15 residues long. With 10 bases clipped from V and 5 bases from J, the junction kept 14 bases outside the gene matches. In germline, CDR1 is ENHRY, CDR2 SYGVKD. CDR3 nucleotides: TGTGCCAGCGGCTTCCTAGCGGGAAATGGTGAGACCCAGTACTTC. This sequence encodes CASGFLAGNGETQYF.

The chain employs TRBV7-9 and TRBJ1-5; D is perhaps TRBD1 (5 bases). The V gene lost 8 bases and the J gene lost 2 bases, with 10 bases spanning the gap. CDR3 length: 13 residues. Germline values: CDR1 SEHNR, CDR2 FQNEAQ (reference sequence). The CDR3 DNA follows: TGTGCCAGCGGGGCTGGGGGCAATCAGCCCCAGCATTTT. This codes for CASGAGGNQPQHF.

J is TRBJ2-5 and V is TRBV7-2; D is unclear. Germline CDR1 reads SGHTA; CDR2 reads FQGNSA. The ends were cut back, 3 bases at V and 7 bases at J, with 9 bases in the middle. The CDR3 has 12 residues. The chain's CDR3 is CASSFPPGTQYF. CDR3 DNA sequence: TGTGCCAGCAGCTTCCCCCCCGGGACCCAGTACTTC.

This chain uses TRBV19 with TRBJ2-7, with TRBD1 matching over 9 bases. Germline CDR1 is LNHDA and CDR2 is SQIVND (reference sequence). The CDR3 is 14 residues long. The V segment lost 6 bases and the J segment 5 bases; nucleotides outside the gene matches: 8. The CDR3 sequence: CASRTGTGTNEQYF. Written as DNA, the CDR3 is TGTGCCAGTAGGACCGGGACAGGGACCAACGAGCAGTACTTC. Looking up the rest from reference TRBV19 and TRBJ2-7 gives the full variable domain: DGGITQSPKYLFRKEGQNVTLSCEQNLNHDAMYWYRQDPGQGLRLIYYSQIVNDFQKGDIAEGYSVSREKKESFPLTVTSAQKNPTAFYLCASRTGTGTNEQYFGPGTRLTVT.

The chain recombines TRBV5-6 with TRBJ2-7; 9 nucleotides line up with TRBD1. The CDR3 has 16 residues. Germline V gene lookup returns CDR1 SGHDT and CDR2 YYEEEE. The ends lost 0 bases at V and 5 bases at J; junction bases unmatched: 9. The DNA of the CDR3 is TGTGCCAGCAGCTTGGTGGGACAGGGTGTATTAAACGAGCAGTACTTC. This encodes CASSLVGQGVLNEQYF.

This clone showed up just once. The CDR3 loop is CASKRTGANYGYTF. The CDR3 DNA follows: TGTGCCAGCAAGAGGACAGGGGCTAACTATGGCTACACCTTC. The chain is built from TRBV2 and TRBJ1-2, with TRBD1 matching 9 bases. The CDR3 has 14 amino acids. From germline, CDR1 is SNHLY and CDR2 FYNNEI. V dropped 7 bases and J dropped 0; count of bases not matched to a gene: 3. The full variable domain, with the rest looked up from reference TRBV2 and TRBJ1-2, is EPEVTQTPSHQVTQMGQEVILRCVPISNHLYFYWYRQILGQKVEFLVSFYNNEISEKSEIFDDQFSVERPDGSNFTLKIRSTKLEDSAMYFCASKRTGANYGYTFGSGTRLTVV.

In DNA, the CDR3 is TGTGCCAGTAGTGTTCCGGGACTAGGGGTTACAGATACGCAGTATTTT. It specifies CASSVPGLGVTDTQYF. The J gene is TRBJ2-3, the V gene TRBV19; the match to TRBD2 covers 8 bases. With 5 bases clipped from V and 3 bases from J, the junction kept 10 bases outside the gene matches. This CDR3 region has 16 residues. CDR1 LNHDA and CDR2 SQIVND come from the germline V gene (reference sequence).